This passage covers 2 T cell receptor beta chains from one sample sequenced in a study of Ad26.COV2.S vaccination and SARS-CoV-2 variants. TCRdb's copy holds only in-frame clones and misses some; the assay was immunoSEQ multiplex PCR. Here the sample spans roughly 410,000 clones, 83% being singletons. Treatment described: about 20 received Ad26.COV2.S at low or high dose, single or two shots; five or six received placebo; per-sample allocation not given. On day 63 after the first injection, vaccine and placebo recipients gave samples. Here the sequenced sample was peripheral blood, taken in a trial of Ad26.COV2.S vaccine versus placebo. The source is a person between 18 and 65 years old who received the Ad26.COV2.S COVID-19 vaccine or a placebo.

This clone was detected only a few times. The sample has other DNA sequences that encode this CDR3 too. V is TRBV12-3 or TRBV12-4 and J is TRBJ1-1; the D is unclear. V was cut by 1 base and J by 1 base, with 4 bases left in between. The CDR3 spans 13 residues. CDR3 bases: TGTGCCAGCAGTTTAGGAGGGAACACTGAAGCTTTCTTT. Protein: CASSLGGNTEAFF.

A word on this clone: Other DNA sequences from this sample encode an identical CDR3 as well. This chain connects TRBV7-3 to TRBJ2-2, with D possibly matching TRBD2 (6 bases). CDR3 length: 14 amino acids. The germline gives CDR1 SGHTA, CDR2 FQGTGA. V dropped 0 bases and J dropped 6 bases, with 8 bases sitting between them. The CDR3 DNA reads TGTGCCAGCAGCTTAACGGGGAGGCCCGGGGAGCTGTTTTTT. It encodes CASSLTGRPGELFF.